This is a list of T cell receptor beta chains from one sample in a study of T-cell reconstitution after alpha-beta-depleted transplantation in children. TCRdb fed the PCR reads into MiXCR, producing one record per CDR3 protein. The data show roughly 89,000 distinct CDR3 sequences, about 12% seen once. The input for sequencing was PBMCs from the stem cell graft donor, taken from the stem cell graft. These receptors originate from a human donor who donated a stem cell graft to a child with inherited bone marrow failure. CDR3s include the opening cysteine and the closing phenylalanine or tryptophan. The D gene is left open where the match is weak. Clone size, where shown, is once, few, many, or a class for clones that have expanded.

clone_size	d_call	v_call	j_call	cdr3_nt	cdr3_aa
many	NA	TRBV5-1	TRBJ2-3	TGCGCCAGCAGCCCGGAGGGGGATACGCAGTATTTT	CASSPEGDTQYF
many	NA	TRBV6-5	TRBJ1-4	TGTGCCAGCAGTTACTCCGAACAGAGTAACGAAAAACTGTTTTTT	CASSYSEQSNEKLFF
few	NA	TRBV5-5	TRBJ2-7	TGTGCCAGCAGCTTGGCCGGGGGGCCCCTCTCCTATGAGCAGTACTTC	CASSLAGGPLSYEQYF
many	TRBD2	TRBV9	TRBJ2-1	TGTGCCAGCAGCGCACTAGCGGGAGGGCCCTATGAGCAGTTCTTC	CASSALAGGPYEQFF
many	TRBD1	TRBV9	TRBJ1-2	TGTGCCAGCAGCCCGCGACAGGGGACGGGGTGGTATGGCTACACCTTC	CASSPRQGTGWYGYTF
many	NA	TRBV12-3/TRBV12-4	TRBJ1-1	TGTGCCAGCAGTCGTCGGAACACTGAAGCTTTCTTT	CASSRRNTEAFF
many	TRBD1	TRBV15	TRBJ2-7	TGTGCCACCAGCAGAGATCCAGGGGGCTCCTACGAGCAGTACTTC	CATSRDPGGSYEQYF
many	NA	TRBV11-2	TRBJ2-5	TGTGCCAGCAGCTTAGCTGGGGGGCAGGAGACCCAGTACTTC	CASSLAGGQETQYF
NA	NA	TRBV10-3	TRBJ1-6	TGTGCCATCAGCCCGTGGGCGATAGGGGACTCACCCCTCCACTTT	CAISPWAIGDSPLHF
many	NA	TRBV10-3	TRBJ1-5	TGTGCCATCACAGGGGATGATCAGCCCCAGCATTTT	CAITGDDQPQHF
few	TRBD1	TRBV5-8	TRBJ2-2	TGTGCCAGCAGCTTGATGACAGGGGTAATCCGGGAGCTGTTTTTT	CASSLMTGVIRELFF
few	TRBD1	TRBV7-2	TRBJ2-5	TGTGCCAGCACTACGGACAGGAGAGAGACCCAGTACTTC	CASTTDRRETQYF
NA	NA	TRBV13	TRBJ2-2	TGTGCCAGCAGCTCATCTCCGATTCCGGGTTGGATTGAAACCGGGGAGCTGTTTTTT	CASSSSPIPGWIETGELFF
large	NA	TRBV5-1	TRBJ1-2	TGCGCCAGCAGGCCCGGGACACCCTATGGCTACACCTTC	CASRPGTPYGYTF
NA	TRBD2	TRBV11-2	TRBJ2-1	TGTGCCAGCAGCTTCTTCGGCCGCGGGGGGACCAAGGCCAATGAGCAGTTCTTC	CASSFFGRGGTKANEQFF
NA	NA	TRBV7-6	TRBJ2-7	TGTGCCAGCAGCTTAGACGGGAGCGCCTACGAGCAGTACTTC	CASSLDGSAYEQYF
many	TRBD1	TRBV9	TRBJ1-6	TGTGCCAGCAGCACAGGACAGGGGGCGAGCAATTCACCCCTCCACTTT	CASSTGQGASNSPLHF
many	TRBD1	TRBV7-2	TRBJ2-3	TGTGCCAGCAGCCCCCGGGACAGGGGGCCAGATACGCAGTATTTT	CASSPRDRGPDTQYF
many	TRBD2	TRBV20-1	TRBJ2-2	TGCAGTGCTAGTATACTAGCGGGAGTCACCGGGGAGCTGTTTTTT	CSASILAGVTGELFF
many	TRBD2	TRBV29-1	TRBJ2-7	TGCAGCGTAACCGGGGGGACTAGCGGCTACGAGCAGTACTTC	CSVTGGTSGYEQYF
many	NA	TRBV7-6	TRBJ2-2	TGTGCCAGCACCCTTCAGGGCAGCACCGGGGAGCTGTTTTTT	CASTLQGSTGELFF
many	NA	TRBV29-1	TRBJ2-7	TGCAGCGTTGGGGACGCAGGCCTTGATAAGCAGTACTTC	CSVGDAGLDKQYF
many	NA	TRBV12-3/TRBV12-4	TRBJ1-2	TGTGCCAGCAGTTTGGGTCCACCTTATGGCTACACCTTC	CASSLGPPYGYTF
many	NA	TRBV12-3/TRBV12-4	TRBJ1-5	TGTGCCAGCAGACTCTTACTTTATAGCAATCAGCCCCAGCATTTT	CASRLLLYSNQPQHF
NA	NA	TRBV12-3/TRBV12-4	TRBJ1-6	TGTGCCAGCAGTTTAGCGCTAATCGGAACGGTCCACTTT	CASSLALIGTVHF
few	NA	TRBV11-2	TRBJ2-7	TGTGCCAGCAGCAGTACAGGGTTCCTTGACGAGCAGTACTTC	CASSSTGFLDEQYF
NA	TRBD2	TRBV7-2	TRBJ2-7	TGTGCCAGCAGCTTGGGGAGGGTCTACGAGCAGTACTTC	CASSLGRVYEQYF
NA	NA	TRBV18	TRBJ2-2	TGTGCCAGCTCCCCAGCGAACACCGGGGAGCTGTTTTTT	CASSPANTGELFF
many	NA	TRBV29-1	TRBJ2-7	TGCAGCGTAGGACGGGACACCTACGAGCAGTACTTC	CSVGRDTYEQYF
many	NA	TRBV5-1	TRBJ2-7	TGCGCCAGCAGCTTCACTAGTTTAGGATACGAGCAGTACTTC	CASSFTSLGYEQYF
few	TRBD1	TRBV5-1	TRBJ1-2	TGCGCCAGCAGCTGGGGGGACAGGGGGCAAGATGGCTACACCTTC	CASSWGDRGQDGYTF
many	NA	TRBV20-1	TRBJ1-1	TGCAGTGCCGGCCGGGACATAGACACTGAAGCTTTCTTT	CSAGRDIDTEAFF
many	NA	TRBV5-1	TRBJ2-7	TGCGCCAGCAGCTTGAGTAGCGCCTACGAGCAGTACTTC	CASSLSSAYEQYF
many	TRBD2	TRBV28	TRBJ2-1	TGTGCCAGCAGTTTAAGCGGGAGCTTGAGCAATGAGCAGTTCTTC	CASSLSGSLSNEQFF
many	NA	TRBV10-3	TRBJ2-7	TGTGCCATCAGTGGCGGGGCCTCTACCTACGAGCAGTACTTC	CAISGGASTYEQYF
many	NA	TRBV9	TRBJ2-3	TGTGCCAGCAGTGATTCCCCTGAGGTATCAGATACGCAGTATTTT	CASSDSPEVSDTQYF
many	NA	TRBV20-1	TRBJ2-2	TGCAGTGCTAGTGGCAGGGATCTCACCGGGGAGCTGTTTTTT	CSASGRDLTGELFF
many	NA	TRBV7-2	TRBJ2-3	TGTGCCAGCAGCCACGTGAGCACAGATACGCAGTATTTT	CASSHVSTDTQYF
many	TRBD1	TRBV5-1	TRBJ1-1	TGCGCCAGCAGCTTGGCGACAGGGCTAATGAACACTGAAGCTTTCTTT	CASSLATGLMNTEAFF
NA	NA	TRBV4-2	TRBJ1-5	TGTGCCAGCAGCCAAGATGGAGGGTGGGACAATCAGCCCCAGCATTTT	CASSQDGGWDNQPQHF
NA	TRBD1	TRBV29-1	TRBJ2-1	TGCAGCGTTTCACAGGGGAACAATGAGCAGTTCTTC	CSVSQGNNEQFF
many	TRBD2	TRBV20-1	TRBJ2-1	TGCAGTGCTAGAGATTCTTCGGGCCGCACTAGCGTCTCCTACAATGAGCAGTTCTTC	CSARDSSGRTSVSYNEQFF
NA	NA	TRBV7-1	TRBJ2-2	TGTGCCATCAGCTCCAGGGTTAGCACCGGGGAGCTGTTTTTT	CAISSRVSTGELFF
many	NA	TRBV27	TRBJ1-1	TGTGCCAGCAGTTTTAGGGAGGGGACTGAAGCTTTCTTT	CASSFREGTEAFF
many	NA	TRBV4-1	TRBJ1-2	TGCGCCAGCAGCCAAGATAACAGGGTGGCTAACTATGGCTACACCTTC	CASSQDNRVANYGYTF
many	TRBD2	TRBV24-1	TRBJ2-1	TGTGCCACCAGTGATTTTAGAGTCACCGCTAGCGGGGGGGTCGTGAATGAGCAGTTCTTC	CATSDFRVTASGGVVNEQFF
few	NA	TRBV29-1	TRBJ1-4	TGCAGCGTTGAAAAACGACGGGACGGTGAAAAACTGTTTTTT	CSVEKRRDGEKLFF
many	NA	TRBV20-1	TRBJ2-1	TGCAGTGCTCGCCCAGGGTGGCGCGACTACAATGAGCAGTTCTTC	CSARPGWRDYNEQFF
many	NA	TRBV20-1	TRBJ1-1	TGCAGTGCTAGCTCCCCACAACAGGGTAGCACTGAAGCTTTCTTT	CSASSPQQGSTEAFF
many	TRBD2	TRBV20-1	TRBJ2-1	TGCAGTGCCTCGGGACTAGCATTCAATGAGCAGTTCTTC	CSASGLAFNEQFF
many	TRBD2	TRBV4-3	TRBJ2-1	TGCGCCAGCAGCCTCGGACTAGCGGGAGGAACCCCGAACAATGAGCAGTTCTTC	CASSLGLAGGTPNNEQFF
many	TRBD2	TRBV24-1	TRBJ2-7	TGTGCCACCAGTGAGGGGACTAGCGGGAGCTACGAGCAGTACTTC	CATSEGTSGSYEQYF
many	NA	TRBV7-9	TRBJ1-3	TGTGCCAGCAGCTTAGACGACAGTAATCCTGGAAACACCATATATTTT	CASSLDDSNPGNTIYF
many	NA	TRBV7-3	TRBJ2-3	TGTGCCAGCAGCTCTCGAGGAGCGTGGGGGCCCACAGATACGCAGTATTTT	CASSSRGAWGPTDTQYF
many	TRBD2	TRBV6-1	TRBJ2-7	TGTGCCAGCAGACCCAATAGCGGGGGAGCCCTCGAGCAGTACTTC	CASRPNSGGALEQYF
many	NA	TRBV4-2	TRBJ2-2	TGTGCCAGCAGCCAAGTTTCAACGGGTGTCACCGGGGAGCTGTTTTTT	CASSQVSTGVTGELFF
many	NA	TRBV20-1	TRBJ1-2	TGCAGTGCTAGGATACTAATGACTAGGACCGGCTACACCTTC	CSARILMTRTGYTF
many	TRBD2	TRBV29-1	TRBJ2-1	TGCAGCGTGCGGCCGGGCGGGGGTACTGAGCAGTTCTTC	CSVRPGGGTEQFF